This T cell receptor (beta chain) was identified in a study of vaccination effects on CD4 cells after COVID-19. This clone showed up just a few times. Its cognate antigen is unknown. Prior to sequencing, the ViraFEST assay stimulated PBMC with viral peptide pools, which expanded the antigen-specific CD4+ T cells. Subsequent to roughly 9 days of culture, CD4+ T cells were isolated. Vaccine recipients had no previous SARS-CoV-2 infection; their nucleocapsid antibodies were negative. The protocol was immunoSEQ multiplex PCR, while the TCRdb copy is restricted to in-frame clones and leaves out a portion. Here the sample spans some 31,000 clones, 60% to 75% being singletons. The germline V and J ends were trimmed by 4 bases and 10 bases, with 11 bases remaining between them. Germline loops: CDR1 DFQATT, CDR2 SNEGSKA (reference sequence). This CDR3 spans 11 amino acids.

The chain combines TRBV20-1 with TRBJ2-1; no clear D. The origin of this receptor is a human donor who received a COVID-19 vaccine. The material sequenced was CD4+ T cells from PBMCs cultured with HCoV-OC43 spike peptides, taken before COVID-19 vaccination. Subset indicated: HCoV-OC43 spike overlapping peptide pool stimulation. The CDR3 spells CSATPTGEQFF. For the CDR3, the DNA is TGCAGTGCTACCCCGACGGGCGAGCAGTTCTTC.